The 21 T cell receptor beta chains below come from one sample, sequenced in a study of T cell responses to AZD1222 COVID-19 vaccine. Clones were sequenced by immunoSEQ multiplex PCR, and TCRdb holds only the in-frame ones, with some missing. Here the sample spans about 120,000 clones, around 90% being singletons. The specimen comprised peripheral blood, sampled 28 days after the second AZD1222 dose. The receptors were gathered from an adult who received the AZD1222 COVID-19 vaccine.

CDR3 nucleotides: TGTGCCAGCAGTTTCGGGGCGAGGGATGCCTACACCTTC. It is translated as CASSFGARDAYTF. V gene TRBV28 combines with J gene TRBJ1-2; a weak D match, TRBD1 (5 bases). The length of the CDR3 is 13 residues. Trimming stripped 3 bases from V and 10 bases from J, with 15 bases between. Germline-derived CDR1 and CDR2 are MDHEN and SYDVKM.

This chain uses TRBV5-1 with TRBJ2-7; D tentatively reads TRBD1 or TRBD2 (6 bases each). Between the trimmed V and J ends, which lost 0 bases and 2 bases, there was a span of 9 bases. CDR1 and CDR2 (germline): SGHRS, YFSETQ. This CDR3 is 14 amino acids long. CDR3 protein: CASSLDGGPYEQYF. The CDR3 DNA is TGCGCCAGCAGCTTGGACGGGGGCCCCTACGAGCAGTACTTC.

J is TRBJ2-1 and V is TRBV3-1 (or the pseudogene TRBV3-2), with 9 bases aligning to TRBD2. V shed 6 bases, J shed 6 bases, and the junction held 6 bases outside the gene matches. The CDR3 spans 14 residues. The germline V gene encodes CDR1 LGHDT and CDR2 YNNKEL (reference sequence). The CDR3: CASSLSGGINEQFF. The CDR3 coding sequence is TGTGCCAGCAGTCTGAGCGGGGGGATCAATGAGCAGTTCTTC.

The CDR3 protein is CASSVRRDTQYF. The CDR3 DNA sequence: TGTGCCAGCAGCGTGAGAAGAGATACGCAGTATTTT. The gene calls are TRBV9 and TRBJ2-3; D unclear. Germline CDR1 SGDLS, CDR2 YYNGEE. V gave up 2 bases and J gave up 5 bases, with 6 bases separating them. This CDR3 region has 12 residues.

J is TRBJ1-5 and V is TRBV4-2; the D is unclear. The CDR3 has 14 amino acids. The germline V gene encodes CDR1 LGHNA and CDR2 YNFKEQ. The V end lost 3 bases, the J end lost 4 bases, and 10 bases lay between the germline ends. As DNA, the CDR3 is TGTGCCAGCAGCCACGGTAGAGTAAATCAGCCCCAGCATTTT. The encoded protein is CASSHGRVNQPQHF.

V usage is TRBV14 and J usage is TRBJ1-1; no firm D call. The V and J ends lost 2 bases and 1 base respectively, with 5 bases between them. From germline, CDR1 is SGHDN and CDR2 FVKESK. This CDR3 comprises 13 residues. The CDR3 region has the DNA TGTGCCAGCAGCCAAATGCAGAACACTGAAGCTTTCTTT. Translated: CASSQMQNTEAFF. Together with reference TRBV14 and TRBJ1-1, the CDR3 gives the full variable domain: EAGVTQFPSHSVIEKGQTVTLRCDPISGHDNLYWYRRVMGKEIKFLLHFVKESKQDESGMPNNRFLAERTGGTYSTLKVQPAELEDSGVYFCASSQMQNTEAFFGQGTRLTVV.

Comments on this clone: Other DNA sequences within the sample encode an identical CDR3. The chain employs TRBV18 and TRBJ1-5; maybe TRBD1 (6 bases). Germline CDR1 and CDR2: KGHSH and LQKENI. With 6 bases removed from V and 4 bases from J, the gap between germline ends came to 10 bases. This CDR3 region has 13 residues. DNA of the CDR3: TGTGCCAGCTCCCCAGGGGAGAATCAGCCCCAGCATTTT. Its translation: CASSPGENQPQHF.

This clone appeared a single time. The chain recombines TRBV27 with TRBJ2-3, with D possibly being TRBD1 or TRBD2 (6 bases each). V lost 5 bases and J lost 5, with 20 bases in between. The CDR3 loop spans 16 amino acids. CDR1 and CDR2 from the germline V gene are MNHEY and SMNVEV (reference sequence). The CDR3 region has the DNA TGTGCCAGCAGTCCAGACGGGGGCATTAGAAGAGATACGCAGTATTTT. Translated, it gives CASSPDGGIRRDTQYF.

The chain carries TRBV7-2 and TRBJ2-1, with 9 bases identical to TRBD2. The CDR3 consists of 15 residues. With 6 bases clipped from V and 6 bases from J, the junction kept 9 bases outside the gene matches. From germline, CDR1 is SGHTA and CDR2 FQGNSA. CDR3 in DNA: TGTGCCAGCAGACCGGGACTAGCAGAAGGCAATGAGCAGTTCTTC. Translating gives CASRPGLAEGNEQFF.

CDR3 residues: CSDYRGRNTEAFF. The CDR3 coding sequence is TGCAGCGATTACAGGGGGAGGAACACTGAAGCTTTCTTT. This chain connects TRBV29-1 to TRBJ1-1, with TRBD1 matching over 8 bases. J was trimmed by 1 base and V by 7 bases; bases with no gene match: 5. The germline V gene has CDR1 SQVTM and CDR2 ANQGSEA. CDR3 length: 13 residues.

V gene TRBV14 combines with J gene TRBJ2-5, with 9 bases identical to TRBD2. V was pared by 1 base and J by 5 bases, with 2 bases of the junction left unmatched. The germline CDR1 and CDR2 sequences are SGHDN and FVKESK. The CDR3 extends over 14 amino acids. CDR3 loop: CASSQVAGAETQYF. Written as DNA, the CDR3 is TGTGCCAGCAGCCAAGTAGCGGGGGCTGAGACCCAGTACTTC.

The CDR3 region is CATSTTGGDSPLHF. CDR3 DNA: TGTGCCACCAGCACGACAGGGGGCGATTCACCCCTCCACTTT. This chain uses TRBV15 with TRBJ1-6; 10 bases line up with TRBD1. There are 14 residues in the CDR3. The V and J ends lost 4 bases and 8 bases, in that order; junction bases with no gene match: 2. CDR1 and CDR2 from the germline V gene are LNHNV and YYDKDF (reference sequence).

The rearrangement joins TRBV4-3 to TRBJ1-6; TRBD1 matches 8 bases. CDR1 and CDR2 (germline): LGHNA, YSLEER. The CDR3 length is 15 residues. V shed 0 bases, J shed 7 bases, and the junction held 2 bases outside the gene matches. CDR3 coding DNA: TGCGCCAGCAGCCAAGACGGACAGGGAAATTCACCCCTCCACTTT. It translates to CASSQDGQGNSPLHF.

V and J are TRBV5-4 and TRBJ1-4; TRBD1 aligns across 7 bases. CDR1 SGHNT and CDR2 YYREEE come from the germline V gene (reference sequence). V trimming: 4 bases; J trimming: 12 bases; junction bases outside the gene matches: 12. CDR3 size: 14 residues. Here the CDR3 reads CASSTGQTSGELFF. For the CDR3, the DNA is TGTGCCAGCAGCACGGGACAGACTTCTGGAGAACTGTTTTTT.

The V gene is TRBV5-1, the J gene TRBJ2-2; no definite D call. V was clipped by 5 bases and J by 2 bases, with 7 bases between them. The CDR3 totals 13 residues. Germline CDR1 and CDR2: SGHRS and YFSETQ. The CDR3 sequence: CASRALNTGELFF. For the CDR3, the DNA is TGCGCCAGCAGGGCTCTAAACACCGGGGAGCTGTTTTTT.

There are a few counts of this clone. This CDR3 is CAISLGGNSPLHF. The CDR3 DNA reads TGTGCCATCAGTTTGGGGGGTAATTCACCCCTCCACTTT. V gene TRBV10-3 combines with J gene TRBJ1-6; D possibly corresponds to TRBD1 (5 bases). Trimming removed 5 bases at V and 6 bases at J, with 8 bases between. Looked up from germline, CDR1 is ENHRY and CDR2 is SYGVKD. This CDR3 contains 13 residues.

The chain combines TRBV3-1 (or the pseudogene TRBV3-2) with TRBJ1-1; perhaps TRBD1 as D (5 bases). Per the germline V gene, CDR1 is LGHDT and CDR2 is YNNKEL (reference sequence). The CDR3 covers 13 residues. Trimming removed 1 base at V and 11 bases at J, with 14 bases between. The CDR3 loop reads CASSQVSTRGAFF. The CDR3 DNA is TGTGCCAGCAGCCAAGTTTCCACGAGGGGTGCTTTCTTT.

V gene TRBV4-2 combines with J gene TRBJ1-2, with 7 bases matching TRBD1. Losses at the gene ends were 1 base for V and 8 bases for J; bases not matched to a gene: 10. This CDR3 is built from 15 residues. Germline CDR1 reads LGHNA; CDR2 reads YNFKEQ. The CDR3 nucleotides read TGTGCCAGCAGCCAAGTATCCGCCAGGGGGAAGGGCTACACCTTC. This codes for CASSQVSARGKGYTF.

The chain employs TRBV10-3 and TRBJ2-1, with D maybe TRBD1 (5 bases). Deletions cut 0 bases from V and 5 bases from J, with 8 bases between. The germline V gene encodes CDR1 ENHRY and CDR2 SYGVKD. The CDR3 extends over 14 amino acids. This CDR3 reads CAISESRAHNEQFF. CDR3 sequence (DNA): TGTGCCATCAGTGAGTCCAGGGCACACAATGAGCAGTTCTTC.

The J gene is TRBJ1-1, the V gene TRBV7-2; weak D call: TRBD1 (6 bases). Germline loops: CDR1 SGHTA, CDR2 FQGNSA. Trimming pared 3 bases from V and 11 bases from J, leaving 16 bases between. This CDR3 is built from 13 residues. CDR3 protein: CASSFIGSGVAFF. The CDR3 DNA reads TGTGCCAGCAGCTTTATTGGGTCAGGGGTCGCTTTCTTT. Filled out from reference TRBV7-2 and TRBJ1-1, the complete variable domain reads GAGVSQSPSNKVTEKGKDVELRCDPISGHTALYWYRQSLGQGLEFLIYFQGNSAPDKSGLPSDRFSAERTGGSVSTLTIQRTQQEDSAVYLCASSFIGSGVAFFGQGTRLTVV.

V usage is TRBV19 and J usage is TRBJ2-2; no firm D call. V was shortened by 1 base and J by 5 bases, with 8 bases between the two germline ends. Germline CDR1 reads LNHDA; CDR2 reads SQIVND (reference sequence). The CDR3 has 14 residues. For the CDR3, the DNA is TGTGCCAGTAGTATAGGGCAAGGGACCGGGGAGCTGTTTTTT. Translating gives CASSIGQGTGELFF. Together with reference TRBV19 and TRBJ2-2, the CDR3 gives the full variable domain: DGGITQSPKYLFRKEGQNVTLSCEQNLNHDAMYWYRQDPGQGLRLIYYSQIVNDFQKGDIAEGYSVSREKKESFPLTVTSAQKNPTAFYLCASSIGQGTGELFFGEGSRLTVL.